A selection of T cell receptor beta chains follows, all from one sample in a study of T cell repertoires in cytomegalovirus infection. TCRdb re-analysed the reads in MiXCR, keeping a single row per CDR3 protein. This table has hundreds of thousands of distinct CDR3 sequences, about 24% appearing once. The sequenced sample consisted of CD8+ T cells from PBMCs. These receptor sequences come from a human donor in good health (CMV status not recorded). Some clones in this sample may be carry-over from other donors' samples. Both conserved end residues are part of each CDR3. The order of the fields is J gene, D gene, clone size, V gene, CDR3 protein, CDR3 DNA. A D gene is named only where the DNA matches it firmly. Clone size is not always given. Where it is, it says once, few, many or a class for expanded clones.

J: TRBJ1-1; D: .; size: .; V: TRBV4-2; CDR3: CASSHTGGTEAFF; DNA: TGTGCCAGCAGCCATACAGGCGGGACTGAAGCTTTCTTT
J: TRBJ2-7; D: .; size: .; V: TRBV14; CDR3: CASSQVRSEQYF; DNA: TGTGCCAGCAGCCAAGTTCGGAGCGAGCAGTACTTC
J: TRBJ1-1; D: .; size: many; V: TRBV7-9; CDR3: CASSWGTTEAFF; DNA: TGTGCCAGCAGCTGGGGGACCACTGAAGCTTTCTTT
J: TRBJ1-1; D: TRBD1; size: few; V: TRBV6-2/TRBV6-3; CDR3: CASGPGGGETEAFF; DNA: TGTGCCAGCGGGCCGGGAGGGGGCGAAACTGAAGCTTTCTTT
J: TRBJ2-3; D: .; size: many; V: TRBV7-2; CDR3: CASSLAPDSPIADTQYF; DNA: TGTGCCAGCAGCTTAGCGCCCGATAGCCCGATCGCAGATACGCAGTATTTT
J: TRBJ2-1; D: .; size: .; V: TRBV5-6; CDR3: CASSPGFGGYNEQFF; DNA: TGTGCCAGCAGCCCTGGCTTCGGGGGTTACAATGAGCAGTTCTTC
J: TRBJ2-3; D: TRBD2; size: many; V: TRBV28; CDR3: CASSWTSPDTQYF; DNA: TGTGCCAGCAGTTGGACTAGTCCAGATACGCAGTATTTT
J: TRBJ2-1; D: .; size: many; V: TRBV7-2; CDR3: CASSLVEQFF; DNA: TGTGCCAGCAGCTTAGTTGAGCAGTTCTTC
J: TRBJ1-4; D: .; size: few; V: TRBV28; CDR3: CASRPDPTVPNEKLFF; DNA: TGTGCCAGCAGACCCGACCCGACAGTTCCTAATGAAAAACTGTTTTTT
J: TRBJ2-3; D: TRBD2; size: few; V: TRBV6-4; CDR3: CASSSLYSGGSTDTQYF; DNA: TGTGCCAGCAGTTCCCTCTATAGCGGGGGAAGCACAGATACGCAGTATTTT
J: TRBJ1-2; D: .; size: .; V: TRBV28; CDR3: CASATGNGWNYGYTF; DNA: TGTGCCAGCGCCACAGGAAACGGTTGGAACTATGGCTACACCTTC
J: TRBJ2-2; D: TRBD2; size: many; V: TRBV7-8; CDR3: CASSFSGGAGAGELFF; DNA: TGTGCCAGCAGCTTTAGCGGGGGGGCCGGGGCCGGGGAGCTGTTTTTT
J: TRBJ2-1; D: .; size: .; V: TRBV28; CDR3: CASSSTGFAYNEQFF; DNA: TGTGCCAGCAGTTCCACAGGGTTTGCCTACAATGAGCAGTTCTTC
J: TRBJ1-2; D: TRBD1; size: many; V: TRBV28; CDR3: CASSLDRGHPNYGYTF; DNA: TGTGCCAGCAGTCTGGACAGGGGGCATCCTAACTATGGCTACACCTTC
J: TRBJ1-5; D: .; size: many; V: TRBV7-6; CDR3: CASSPGQIPAAPQHF; DNA: TGTGCCAGCAGCCCGGGACAAATCCCCGCGGCGCCCCAGCATTTT
J: TRBJ2-7; D: TRBD1; size: .; V: TRBV7-9; CDR3: CASSANRDRPSEQYF; DNA: TGTGCCAGCAGCGCCAACCGGGACAGGCCTTCCGAGCAGTACTTC
J: TRBJ2-1; D: TRBD2; size: .; V: TRBV6-5; CDR3: CASIRGRGGHRNEQFF; DNA: TGTGCCAGCATCCGGGGGCGGGGGGGCCATCGCAATGAGCAGTTCTTC
J: TRBJ1-4; D: .; size: .; V: TRBV28; CDR3: CAIEGLGDEKLFF; DNA: TGTGCCATCGAGGGCCTAGGGGATGAAAAACTGTTTTTT
J: TRBJ2-2; D: .; size: .; V: TRBV2; CDR3: CASSEASLELFF; DNA: TGTGCCAGCAGTGAGGCTAGCCTTGAGCTGTTTTTT
J: TRBJ2-1; D: .; size: many; V: TRBV28; CDR3: CASSINNEQFF; DNA: TGTGCCAGCAGTATTAACAATGAGCAGTTCTTC
J: TRBJ2-7; D: TRBD1; size: many; V: TRBV7-2; CDR3: CASSYGTGVYEQYF; DNA: TGTGCCAGCAGCTACGGGACAGGGGTTTACGAGCAGTACTTC
J: TRBJ1-6; D: .; size: .; V: TRBV9; CDR3: CASSVRTLGSPLHF; DNA: TGTGCCAGCAGCGTGCGGACTTTGGGTTCACCCCTCCACTTT
J: TRBJ1-4; D: .; size: few; V: TRBV6-5; CDR3: CANSPRGVDATNEKLFF; DNA: TGTGCCAACAGTCCCCGGGGAGTGGATGCAACTAATGAAAAACTGTTTTTT
J: TRBJ1-5; D: TRBD1; size: few; V: TRBV29-1; CDR3: CSVEEIDRGGNQPQHF; DNA: TGCAGCGTTGAAGAGATCGACAGGGGTGGGAATCAGCCCCAGCATTTT
J: TRBJ1-5; D: .; size: .; V: TRBV4-1; CDR3: CASSQELGLVNQPQHF; DNA: TGCGCCAGCAGCCAAGAATTGGGACTCGTCAATCAGCCCCAGCATTTT
J: TRBJ2-2; D: TRBD1; size: many; V: TRBV7-6; CDR3: CASSHPGTVNTGELFF; DNA: TGTGCCAGCAGCCATCCCGGGACAGTCAACACCGGGGAGCTGTTTTTT
J: TRBJ1-2; D: TRBD1; size: .; V: TRBV15; CDR3: CATSRVGTGNYGYTF; DNA: TGTGCCACCAGCAGAGTGGGGACAGGGAACTATGGCTACACCTTC
J: TRBJ1-1; D: .; size: few; V: TRBV12-3/TRBV12-4; CDR3: CASNYQGRAVTEAFF; DNA: TGTGCCAGCAACTACCAGGGGAGGGCGGTTACTGAAGCTTTCTTT
J: TRBJ2-1; D: .; size: few; V: TRBV2; CDR3: CASSVRLGDGSSYNEQFF; DNA: TGTGCCAGCAGTGTTCGACTGGGCGACGGCAGCTCCTACAATGAGCAGTTCTTC